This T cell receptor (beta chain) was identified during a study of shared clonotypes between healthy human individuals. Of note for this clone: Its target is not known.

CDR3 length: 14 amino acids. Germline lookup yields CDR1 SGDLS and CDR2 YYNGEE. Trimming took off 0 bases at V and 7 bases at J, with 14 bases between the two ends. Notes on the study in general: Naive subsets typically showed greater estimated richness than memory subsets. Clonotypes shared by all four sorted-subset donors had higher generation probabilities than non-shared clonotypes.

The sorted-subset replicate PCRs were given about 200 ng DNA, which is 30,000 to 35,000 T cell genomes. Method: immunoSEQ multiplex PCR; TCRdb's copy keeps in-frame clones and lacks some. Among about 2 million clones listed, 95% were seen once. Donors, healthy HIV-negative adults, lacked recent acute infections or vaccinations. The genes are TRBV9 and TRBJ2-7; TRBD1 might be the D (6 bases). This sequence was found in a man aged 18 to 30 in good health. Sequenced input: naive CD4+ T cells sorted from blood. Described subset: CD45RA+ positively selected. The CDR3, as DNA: TGTGCCAGCAGCGTAGGAGGGGGTCGGGGTGAGCAGTACTTC. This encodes CASSVGGGRGEQYF.